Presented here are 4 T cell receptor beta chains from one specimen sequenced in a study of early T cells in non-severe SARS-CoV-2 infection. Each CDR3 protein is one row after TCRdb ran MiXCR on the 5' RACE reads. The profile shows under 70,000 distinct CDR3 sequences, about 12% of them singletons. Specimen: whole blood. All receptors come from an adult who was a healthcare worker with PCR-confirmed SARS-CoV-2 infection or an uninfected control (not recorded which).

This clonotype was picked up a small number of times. The DNA of the CDR3 is TGTGCCAGCAGCGTTATGAGGACTAGCGGGGGAGCATACAATGAGCAGTTCTTC. The encoded protein is CASSVMRTSGGAYNEQFF. V is TRBV5-6 and J is TRBJ2-1, with TRBD2 matching over 13 bases. Trimming removed 4 bases from V and 4 bases from J; junction bases left unmatched: 11. The germline V gene has CDR1 SGHDT and CDR2 YYEEEE. The CDR3 spans 18 residues.

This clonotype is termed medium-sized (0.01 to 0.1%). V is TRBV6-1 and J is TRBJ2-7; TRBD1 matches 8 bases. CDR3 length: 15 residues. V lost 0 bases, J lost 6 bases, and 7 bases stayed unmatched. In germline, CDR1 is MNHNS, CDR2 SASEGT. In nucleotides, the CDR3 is TGTGCCAGCAGTGAAGCGGTGGACAGGGACTTCGAGCAGTACTTC. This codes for CASSEAVDRDFEQYF.

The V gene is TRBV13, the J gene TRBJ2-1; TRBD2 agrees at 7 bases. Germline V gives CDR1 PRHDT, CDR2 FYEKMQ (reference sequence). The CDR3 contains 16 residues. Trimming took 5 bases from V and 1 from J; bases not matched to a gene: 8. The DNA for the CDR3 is TGTGCCAGCAGCGTCGGGGGGACGGTATCCTACAATGAGCAGTTCTTC. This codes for CASSVGGTVSYNEQFF. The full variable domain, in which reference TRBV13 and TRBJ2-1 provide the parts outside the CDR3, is AAGVIQSPRHLIKEKRETATLKCYPIPRHDTVYWYQQGPGQDPQFLISFYEKMQSDKGSIPDRFSAQQFSDYHSELNMSSLELGDSALYFCASSVGGTVSYNEQFFGPGTRLTVL.

The CDR3 DNA follows: TGCAGTGCCTCTGGAGCGAACACTGAAGCTTTCTTT. It yields the protein CSASGANTEAFF. This sequence joins TRBV20-1 and TRBJ1-1, with D unclear. Deletions cut 6 bases from V and 1 base from J, with 9 bases between. Germline CDR1 DFQATT, CDR2 SNEGSKA (reference sequence). The CDR3 is 12 residues long.